This T cell receptor (beta chain) was identified in a study of shared clonotypes between healthy human individuals. Study conclusions and caveats: Around 5.4% of naive CD4 clonotypes were common to four donors.

The V gene lost 4 bases and the J gene lost 0 bases, with 9 bases spanning the gap. There are 14 residues in the CDR3. Germline-derived CDR1 and CDR2 are SGHNT and YYREEE (reference sequence). Method: immunoSEQ multiplex PCR; TCRdb's copy keeps in-frame clones and lacks some. This table has 980,000 or so clones, approximately 80% appearing once. Every contributor of samples was a Caucasian grown-up residing in Nashville, Tennessee. With respect to this clone: Its antigen is unknown.

The rearrangement joins TRBV5-4 to TRBJ2-3, with no clear D. This sequence was found in a man younger than 30 in good health. Sequencing was carried out using memory CD4+ T cells sorted from blood. Subset denoted: CD45RA-negative fraction. In nucleotides, the CDR3 is TGTGCCAGCAGCCGCGACTCGAGCACAGATACGCAGTATTTT. Encoded protein: CASSRDSSTDTQYF.